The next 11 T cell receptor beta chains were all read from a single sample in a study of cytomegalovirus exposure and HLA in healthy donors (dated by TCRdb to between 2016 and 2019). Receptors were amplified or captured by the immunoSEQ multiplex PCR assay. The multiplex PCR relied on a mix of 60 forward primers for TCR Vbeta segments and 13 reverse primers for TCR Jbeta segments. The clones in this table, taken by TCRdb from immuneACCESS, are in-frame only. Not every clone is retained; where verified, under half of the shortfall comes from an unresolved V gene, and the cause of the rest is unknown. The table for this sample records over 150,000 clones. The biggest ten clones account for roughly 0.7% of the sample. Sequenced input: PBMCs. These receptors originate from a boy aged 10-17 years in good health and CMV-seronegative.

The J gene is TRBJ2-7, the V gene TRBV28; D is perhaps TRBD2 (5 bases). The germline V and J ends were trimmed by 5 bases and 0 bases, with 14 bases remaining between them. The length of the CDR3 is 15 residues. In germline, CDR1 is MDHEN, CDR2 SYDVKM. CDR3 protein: CASSPLGVGSYEQYF. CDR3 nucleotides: TGTGCCAGCAGTCCCCTCGGGGTCGGCTCCTACGAGCAGTACTTC. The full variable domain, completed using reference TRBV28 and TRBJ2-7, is DVKVTQSSRYLVKRTGEKVFLECVQDMDHENMFWYRQDPGLGLRLIYFSYDVKMKEKGDIPEGYSVSREKKERFSLILESASTNQTSMYLCASSPLGVGSYEQYFGPGTRLTVT.

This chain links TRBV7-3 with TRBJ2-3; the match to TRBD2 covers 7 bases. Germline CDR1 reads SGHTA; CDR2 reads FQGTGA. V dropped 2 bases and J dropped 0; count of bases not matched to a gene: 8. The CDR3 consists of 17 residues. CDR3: CASSLGYRGGSTDTQYF. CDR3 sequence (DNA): TGTGCCAGCAGCTTAGGCTACCGCGGGGGAAGCACAGATACGCAGTATTTT. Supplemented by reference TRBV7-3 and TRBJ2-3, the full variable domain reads GAGVSQTPSNKVTEKGKYVELRCDPISGHTALYWYRQSLGQGPEFLIYFQGTGAADDSGLPNDRFFAVRPEGSVSTLKIQRTERGDSAVYLCASSLGYRGGSTDTQYFGPGTRLTVL.

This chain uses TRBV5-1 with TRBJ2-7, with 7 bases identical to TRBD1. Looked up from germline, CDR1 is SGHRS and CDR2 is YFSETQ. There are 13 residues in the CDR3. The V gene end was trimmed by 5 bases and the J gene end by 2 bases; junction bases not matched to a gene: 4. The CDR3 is CASRKTGTYEQYF. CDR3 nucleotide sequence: TGCGCCAGCAGAAAGACAGGGACCTACGAGCAGTACTTC.

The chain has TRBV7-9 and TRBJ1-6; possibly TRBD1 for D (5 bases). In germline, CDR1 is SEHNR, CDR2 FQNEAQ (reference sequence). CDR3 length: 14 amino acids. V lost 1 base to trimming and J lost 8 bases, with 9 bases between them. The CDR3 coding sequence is TGTGCCAGCAGCTTAGAGACAGCCGATTCACCCCTCCACTTT. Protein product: CASSLETADSPLHF.

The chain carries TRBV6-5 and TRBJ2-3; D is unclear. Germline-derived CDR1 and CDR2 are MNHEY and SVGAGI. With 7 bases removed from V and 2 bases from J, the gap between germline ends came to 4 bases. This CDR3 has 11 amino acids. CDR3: CASTNTDTQYF. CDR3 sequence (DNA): TGTGCCAGCACCAACACAGATACGCAGTATTTT.

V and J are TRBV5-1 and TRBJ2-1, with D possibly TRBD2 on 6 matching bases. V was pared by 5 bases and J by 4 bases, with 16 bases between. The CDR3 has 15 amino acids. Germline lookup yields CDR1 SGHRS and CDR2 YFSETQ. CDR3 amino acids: CASSRGRGGYNEQFF. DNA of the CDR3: TGCGCCAGCAGTCGGGGTAGGGGAGGTTACAATGAGCAGTTCTTC.

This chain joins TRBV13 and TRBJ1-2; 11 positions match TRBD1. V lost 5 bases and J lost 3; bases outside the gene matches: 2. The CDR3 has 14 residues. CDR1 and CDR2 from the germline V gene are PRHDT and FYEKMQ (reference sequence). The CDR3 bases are TGTGCCAGCAGCAGGGGACAGGGGGACTATGGCTACACCTTC. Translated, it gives CASSRGQGDYGYTF.

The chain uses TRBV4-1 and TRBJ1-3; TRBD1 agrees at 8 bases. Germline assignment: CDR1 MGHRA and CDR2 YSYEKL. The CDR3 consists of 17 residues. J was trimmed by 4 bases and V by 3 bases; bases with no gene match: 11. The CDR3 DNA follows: TGCGCCAGCAGCCATAGCTCAGGGGGCGCGACAGGAAACACCATATATTTT. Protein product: CASSHSSGGATGNTIYF.

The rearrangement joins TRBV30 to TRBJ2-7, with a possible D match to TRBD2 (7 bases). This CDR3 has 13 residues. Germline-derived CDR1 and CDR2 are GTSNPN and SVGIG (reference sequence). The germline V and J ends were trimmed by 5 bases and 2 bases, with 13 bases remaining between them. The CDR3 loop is CAWSRGGPYEQYF. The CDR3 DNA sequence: TGTGCCTGGTCGAGGGGGGGCCCCTACGAGCAGTACTTC.

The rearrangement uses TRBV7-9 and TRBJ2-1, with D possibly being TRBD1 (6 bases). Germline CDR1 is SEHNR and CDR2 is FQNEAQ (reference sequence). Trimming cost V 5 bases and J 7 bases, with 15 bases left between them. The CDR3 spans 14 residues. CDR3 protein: CASSLGTNSNEQFF. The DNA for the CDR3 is TGTGCCAGCAGCCTCGGGACAAATTCAAATGAGCAGTTCTTC.

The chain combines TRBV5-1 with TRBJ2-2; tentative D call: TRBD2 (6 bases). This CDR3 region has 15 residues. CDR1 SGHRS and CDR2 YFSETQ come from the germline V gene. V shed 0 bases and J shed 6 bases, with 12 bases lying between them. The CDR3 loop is CASSLASPGAGELFF. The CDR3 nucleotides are TGCGCCAGCAGCTTGGCCTCCCCGGGGGCCGGGGAGCTGTTTTTT.